The T cell receptor beta chain under discussion was sequenced for a study of glioma-infiltrating T cells. Points from the study as a whole: Tissue and blood shared very few CDR3 sequences. Non-neoplastic patients had below-expected tissue-blood divergence, while all gliomas exceeded expectation.

This clonotype came up many times. The antigen remains unidentified. TCR alpha and beta CDR3 regions were amplified from RNA using iRepertoire nested multiplex PCR. For one-step reverse transcription and amplification, 100-400 ng of tissue mRNA or PBMC total RNA was used. In TCRdb, the multiplex PCR reads were re-called with MiXCR into one record per CDR3 protein. The sample has 110,000 or so distinct CDR3 sequences, less than 30% seen once. Trimming cost V 4 bases and J 3 bases; bases outside gene matches: 6. Looked up from germline, CDR1 is SGHTA and CDR2 is FQGNSA. CDR3 length: 15 amino acids. What was sequenced was glioma tissue, nonneoplastic brain tissue, or PBMCs (not recorded which). The chain joins TRBV7-2 to TRBJ2-3; 8 bases are a match to TRBD1. This TCR derives from a human donor with low-grade glioma or glioblastoma, undergoing nonglioma brain surgery, or in good health (not recorded which). The CDR3 spells CASSSGQGVTDTQYF. The CDR3 nucleotides read TGTGCCAGCAGCTCTGGACAGGGAGTAACAGATACGCAGTATTTT.